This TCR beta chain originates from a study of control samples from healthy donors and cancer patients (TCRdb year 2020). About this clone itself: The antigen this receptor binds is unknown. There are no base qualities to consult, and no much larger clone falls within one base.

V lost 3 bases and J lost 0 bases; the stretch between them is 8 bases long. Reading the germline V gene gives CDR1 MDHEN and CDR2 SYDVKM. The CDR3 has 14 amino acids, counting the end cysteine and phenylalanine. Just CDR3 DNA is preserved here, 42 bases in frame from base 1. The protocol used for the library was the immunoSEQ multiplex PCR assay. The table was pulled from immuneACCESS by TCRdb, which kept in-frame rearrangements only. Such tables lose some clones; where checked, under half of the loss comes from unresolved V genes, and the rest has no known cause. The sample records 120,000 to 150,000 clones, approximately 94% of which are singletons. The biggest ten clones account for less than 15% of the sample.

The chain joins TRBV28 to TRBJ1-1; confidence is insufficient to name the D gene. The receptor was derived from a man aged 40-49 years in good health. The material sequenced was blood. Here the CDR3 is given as CASSFRRMNTEAFF. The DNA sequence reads TGTGCCAGCAGTTTCAGGCGTATGAACACTGAAGCTTTCTTT.